This TCR beta chain is from a study of PD-L1 blockade in urothelial cancer. On the study more broadly: About 85% of the roughly 29 patients comprised males who had bladder-origin urothelial cancer. It was at 3 weeks (second dose) and 6 weeks after treatment start that blood was analyzed.

Every PCR received spiked-in synthetic TCR analog templates. Here immunoSEQ multiplex PCR was the method, and the copy in TCRdb shows in-frame clones only, minus some. The repertoire holds 55,000 or so clones, with approximately 87% as singletons. This TCR was recovered from a man aged 40-50 years with urothelial cancer. The sample was PBMCs, taken around atezolizumab (anti-PD-L1) treatment.

The CDR3 DNA sequence: TGTGCCAGCAGAGGCAGAGGGCATGACGAGCAGTACTTC. This translates into CASRGRGHDEQYF. The V and J genes are TRBV2 and TRBJ2-7; weak D call: TRBD2 (5 bases). From germline, CDR1 is SNHLY and CDR2 FYNNEI. The V end lost 6 bases, the J end lost 5 bases, and 14 bases lay between the germline ends. This CDR3 comprises 13 residues.